This T cell receptor beta chain was sequenced in a study of OX40 agonist ivuxolimab in advanced cancers. Of note for this clone: Antigen specificity is unknown.

Overall study findings and caveats: Blood T cells, both CD4+ and CD8+, expanded clonally by week 6 at 0.1 to 3.0 mg/kg.

This table comes from immunoSEQ multiplex PCR, and its TCRdb copy is limited to in-frame clones, with some not included. The sample has more than 50,000 clones, 75% to 90% seen once. The specimen comprised CD4+ or CD8+ T cells sorted from blood, sampled in a trial of the OX40 agonist ivuxolimab. The TCR originated in an adult with an advanced solid tumor such as melanoma, head and neck, liver or kidney cancer.

The CDR3 coding sequence is TGCGCCAGCAGCTTGTTGGGATCCCATGGCTACACCTTC. This encodes CASSLLGSHGYTF. This chain joins TRBV5-1 and TRBJ1-2; D ambiguous. V lost 1 base and J 6 bases, leaving 10 bases between the germline ends. The germline V gene has CDR1 SGHRS and CDR2 YFSETQ. The CDR3 has 13 amino acids.